This paragraph reports one T cell receptor (beta chain). Its antigen is as yet unknown. These data come from a study of T cells after posttransplantation cyclophosphamide. Germline V gene sequence: CDR1 SGHRS, CDR2 YFSETQ. V shed 4 bases, J shed 7 bases, and the junction held 15 bases outside the gene matches. The CDR3 covers 16 residues. This table comes from immunoSEQ multiplex PCR, and its TCRdb copy is limited to in-frame clones, with some not included. The data contain just under 20,000 clones, roughly 87% of them seen just once; the ten biggest clones take up 5.5% to 7.5%. Treatment was busulfan-fludarabine conditioning, a marrow graft, and cyclophosphamide on days +3 and +4. The study's findings and limits: TRB clonality was highly associated with recipient CMV seropositivity and reactivation. Donor CD8+ memory clones often dominated recipient blood repertoires at later times. Tissue-infiltrating T cells from skin or gut overlapped little with blood T cells.

The sample here was PBMCs, taken after allogeneic stem cell transplant with posttransplant cyclophosphamide. The receptor's source is a female patient aged 40-49 years who received an allogeneic stem cell transplant from a related donor, was CMV-positive, and had no GVHD. The graft donor may have contributed some T cells. The V call is TRBV5-1, the J call TRBJ2-7; 9 bases fit TRBD2. In DNA form, the CDR3 reads TGCGCCAGCAGCATCACCGGGACTAGCTTTACGGAAGAGCAGTACTTC. Translation: CASSITGTSFTEEQYF.